This TCR beta chain was captured by sequencing in a study of cytomegalovirus exposure and HLA in healthy donors (dated by TCRdb to 2015 to 2018). Background on the whole study: An earlier analysis of under 600 of the donors reported roughly 270 Gb of sequence data and about 100 million unique TCR beta sequences from 190 million or so T cells. To decide whether each TCR beta V gene segment behaved as functional or pseudogenic, an earlier analysis of some 540 of the donors relied on high-throughput TCR beta sequencing. Among 300 to 450 genotyped donors of the cohort, an average of approximately 240,000 unique TCR beta nucleotide sequences were sequenced per donor, roughly 20% of them non-productive. The study used immunosequencing to profile the T cell repertoires of 666 subjects and linked those repertoires to cytomegalovirus serostatus. Alongside the repertoire data, information on donor age, sex, ethnicity and CMV serostatus was compiled. The number of donors typed differed by locus, with roughly 629-640 for A, B, C, DRB1 and DQB1, 522 for DQA1, 600 to 610 for DPA1, and some 440 for DPB1. All discovery cohort repertoires had been generated on a single sequencing platform. A later genetic analysis took genome-wide SNP genotypes for about three fifths of the roughly 670 donors and used that subset as a discovery cohort. A few DR-DQ haplotypes were treated as single units for association and clustering because of strong linkage in the cohort. Approximately 330 gigabases of sequencing data and around 85 million unique TCR sequences made up an early release that covered 640 HLA-typed donors. In a later analysis, previously published TCR beta repertoires from fewer than 750 donors were re-analyzed and high-resolution HLA genotyping was added so that TCR occurrence patterns could be studied. To predict cytomegalovirus infection status, the study brought together high-throughput TCR immunosequencing, statistical association of individual TCRs with disease status, and machine learning. The aim of the study was to test whether cataloging public T cell receptors could identify signatures of past pathogen exposure. In the later analysis, no new phenotypic data were used to find candidate immune exposures; instead, reliance was placed on TCR beta sequences and their occurrence across donors. The genetic ancestry cluster associated with self-reported Caucasian donors included roughly 84% of the roughly 410 genotyped donors. HLA typing covered class I and class II loci at four-digit resolution. A separate validation cohort of approximately 130 different subjects was used in addition to the approximately 700-subject first cohort.

Here is what the overall study found, with its caveats: Specific HLA alleles were associated with 18,000 or so TCR beta sequences at a false discovery rate of 0.05 in a later analysis. Correlated functional status among segregating V segments might reflect linkage disequilibrium, but an unknown experimental factor could not be ruled out. A few of the identified cytomegalovirus-associated TCR beta chains were confirmed in vitro to be specific for cytomegalovirus antigens. According to a later analysis, parvovirus B19, influenza, CMV and Epstein-Barr virus appeared linked to several top co-occurrence clusters. Because the 87-base-pair reads could not distinguish some IMGT-functional V segments, including TRBV6-2 and TRBV6-3, those segments were excluded. The earlier analysis of approximately 590 of the donors excluded approximately 17 rarely observed V segments, including chromosome 9 orphons, because counts were too low. Sequencing depth was assumed to be roughly uniform across donors in the presence/absence analyses, though that assumption may not hold. According to the authors, the approach could potentially be generalized to other disease states and immunological phenotypes. An earlier analysis of some 590 of the donors showed that most TCR beta V segments appeared in productive rearrangements either about 87% or about 30% of the time, which broadly matched IMGT annotations. In a later analysis, TCR association rates were found to vary across HLA loci, with the most associated TCRs seen for DRB1 alleles and the fewest for HLA-C alleles. Because HLA typing was unavailable for some donors at each locus, only the typed subset was used in association tests. The only immune exposure information available for the cohort was CMV serostatus. This cohort had only TCR beta chains sequenced, and the lack of alpha or paired-chain data limited which features could be detected. In a later analysis, most CMV-associated TCR beta chains were found to appear HLA-restricted, with HLA associations seemingly driven largely by CMV exposure. Most TCR sequences were observed very rarely across donors, whereas some public TCRs were present in many individuals. Assigning TCR associations to individual alleles was difficult when HLA alleles, especially DR and DQ, strongly co-occurred. In a later analysis, HLA-associated TCR beta chains showed more clonal expansion and lower generation probabilities than non-associated chains that were equally common. In a later genetic analysis, fewer N-insertions in productive TCRs were reported among donors in an Asian-associated ancestry cluster than the 666-donor mean. A cluster of highly shared sequence variants was judged likely to be a technical artifact of the sequencing pipeline. The classifier was reported to diagnose cytomegalovirus status with high specificity and sensitivity in both the original cohort and the validation cohort. A further reported finding was that TCR beta sequences accurately predicted the HLA-A and HLA-B alleles for most subjects in the first cohort. The study listed 164 TCR beta chains as associated with cytomegalovirus. V-gene and J-gene trimming of TCR beta chains was associated with a missense DCLRE1C variant in a later genetic analysis, and the association was replicated in an independent cohort.

The cohort comprised some 680 healthy bone marrow donors. All cohort members were sampled while nominally healthy, although unrecorded immune exposures were likely present. The donor was CMV seronegative and was included in the group of several hundred seronegative cohort members. A peripheral blood sample was provided by each donor, and peripheral blood mononuclear cells were used for TCR beta sequencing. Genomic DNA extraction from the blood cell samples was performed with the Qiagen DNeasy Blood Extraction Kit. Looking up the germline V gene yields CDR1 KGHSH and CDR2 LQKENI. Measured from the cysteine to the phenylalanine, the CDR3 is 17 residues long. The DNA shown is the 51-base CDR3, in frame from base 1. For this chain, trimming is 0 bases at the V end and 3 bases at the J end, and the number of junction bases without a gene match is 7. For this clone: Its antigen remains undetermined. Base qualities are not provided; no much larger clone lies one nucleotide away.

Library preparation used the immunoSEQ multiplex PCR assay. The multiplex PCR relied on a mix of 60 forward primers for TCR Vbeta segments and 13 reverse primers for TCR Jbeta segments. The CDR3 region of rearranged TCR beta genes was amplified from genomic DNA by a multiplex PCR assay. On the Illumina HiSeq System, the amplified TCR beta libraries were sequenced as 87-base-pair reads. Processing in the source paper ran as follows. A later analysis counted tens of millions of unique TCR beta chains across the roughly 700 repertoires, and 10 million to 11 million of these chains were shared by at least two donors. Raw reads were error-corrected and collapsed into unique sequences with a nearest-neighbor algorithm that merged closely related sequences to remove PCR and sequencing errors. To assign V, D and J gene segments, CDR3 sequences were aligned to IMGT reference sequences. For a sequence to be retained, a match of at least six nucleotides to both a V gene segment and a J gene segment was required. A rearrangement counted as productive if the CDR3 had no stop codons and remained in frame with V and J, and every other rearrangement counted as non-productive. CDR3 was defined according to IMGT convention as the region running from the second conserved V-encoded cysteine to the conserved J-encoded phenylalanine. In an earlier analysis of roughly 580 of the donors, sequences lacking an unambiguous match to a single V gene segment were excluded. An earlier analysis of some 500 of the donors classified V segments as functional when productive rearrangements were above 56.7% and as segregating when the standard deviation between donors was above 5%. To diagnose cytomegalovirus status from the catalog of TCR beta chain sequences, a statistical classification framework was built. A later analysis assigned V and J genes by comparing TCR nucleotide sequences with IMGT/GENE-DB human TR gene sequences. In a later analysis, CDR3 sequences and most-parsimonious VDJ recombination scenarios were assigned using the TCRdist pipeline. In a later analysis, each TCR beta chain was defined by its CDR3 amino acid sequence together with its V-gene family, and reads without a unique V-gene family were excluded. A later analysis removed several hundred highly shared, low-generation-probability nucleotide sequences to deal with suspected cross-contamination and a sequencing artifact. In a later analysis, a clonal expansion index for each public chain was calculated from normalized within-repertoire ranks of inferred template counts. In a later analysis, generation probabilities were computed using a VDJ recombination model fitted to out-of-frame rearrangements, and the results were checked against IGoR. Hypergeometric tests were used in a later analysis to score TCR-TCR, TCR-HLA and TCR-CMV co-occurrence, with a repertoire-size bias correction applied to the TCR pairs. False discovery rates were estimated in a later analysis by permuting HLA or CMV assignments 20 times. In a later analysis, co-occurring TCRs were grouped with DBSCAN, and TCRdist sequence similarity was added when clustering was performed within HLA-allele-positive subsets. Repertoires with fewer than 30,000 or more than 120,000 public chains were left out of co-occurrence clustering, as were about 5 repertoires with anomalous nucleotide sharing. TCRdb obtained this table from immuneACCESS and retained in-frame rearrangements with V and J assigned. These tables miss some clones; where compared with another copy, unresolved V genes account for less than half of the shortfall, and the remainder is unexplained. The DNA was the basis for D and trimming; V, J and clone size are from that table. The sample table contains 150,000 to 180,000 clones; only one count was recorded for about 70% of them. About 3% of the sample is taken by the ten largest.

The chain was built from TRBV18 and TRBJ2-3, with 9 bases aligning to TRBD2. This clonotype originated in a man aged 18 to 35 in good health and CMV-seronegative. The sequenced material came from PBMCs. For the CDR3, the sequence is CASSPPISGGGTDTQYF. The DNA is TGTGCCAGCTCACCACCGATTAGCGGGGGAGGGACAGATACGCAGTATTTT.